Detailed here is one T cell receptor beta chain. Its antigen remains unknown. A multiplex PCR was run with 60 Vbeta primers and 13 Jbeta primers. Data came from immunoSEQ multiplex PCR; TCRdb stores just in-frame clones and leaves some out. The sample records about 200,000 clones, 80% to 85% being singletons. Germline V gives CDR1 MDHEN, CDR2 SYDVKM. The junction had 13 bases not matched to a gene; V was cut back by 6 bases and J by 6 bases. This CDR3 contains 17 residues. This entry comes from a study of cytomegalovirus exposure and HLA in healthy donors. The study, taken as a whole, reports: Most subjects' HLA-A and HLA-B alleles were reportedly predicted from TCR beta sequences. The authors later linked a missense DCLRE1C variant to TCR beta V- and J-gene trimming. TCR beta chains numbering more than 150 were designated cytomegalovirus-associated.

The sequenced sample was PBMCs. The chain uses TRBV28 and TRBJ2-1; 11 bases are a match to TRBD2. The sequence was collected from a middle-aged woman in good health and CMV-seronegative. The CDR3 DNA reads TGTGCCAGCAGCCTCACGATCTTAGCGGGAGGGTCCAATGAGCAGTTCTTC. Amino acids: CASSLTILAGGSNEQFF.